These 27 T cell receptor beta chains were all obtained from the same sample, sequenced in a study of metastatic and nonmetastatic thyroid tumors. TCRdb re-analyzed the PCR reads using MiXCR. The sample has around 21,000 clones, about 16% seen once; the top ten hold over 20%. Thyroid surgery was performed in patients who had received no treatment beforehand. Sequencing input: blood. The receptors derive from a male donor with papillary thyroid cancer or a benign thyroid nodule (not recorded which). Some clones in this sample may be carry-over from other donors' samples.

The rearrangement uses TRBV9 and TRBJ2-2; the match to TRBD2 covers 8 bases. Germline V gene lookup returns CDR1 SGDLS and CDR2 YYNGEE. J was trimmed by 5 bases and V by 2 bases; bases with no gene match: 20. This CDR3 region has 20 residues. CDR3 sequence: CASSVGRGGRGWSLTGELFF. CDR3 nucleotide sequence: TGTGCCAGCAGCGTCGGCCGGGGGGGTCGTGGCTGGAGTTTAACCGGGGAGCTGTTTTTT.

This clone was counted at least ten times. The rearrangement uses TRBV2 and TRBJ1-2, with D perhaps TRBD1 (6 bases). This CDR3 spans 12 amino acids. V gave up 5 bases and J gave up 5 bases, with 9 bases separating them. In germline, CDR1 is SNHLY, CDR2 FYNNEI. This CDR3 reads CASSPTGYGYTF. DNA of the CDR3: TGTGCCAGCAGTCCTACAGGGTATGGCTACACCTTC.

This clone was counted ten times or more. The chain carries TRBV12-3 or TRBV12-4 and TRBJ1-2; perhaps TRBD1 as D (5 bases). V lost 5 bases and J 5 bases, leaving 9 bases between the germline ends. CDR3 length: 12 residues. The CDR3 reads CASSRQIYGYTF. CDR3 DNA sequence: TGTGCCAGCAGTCGACAGATTTATGGCTACACCTTC.

This clone has only one observation. The CDR3 protein is CASSLVSASSYNSPLHF. CDR3 coding DNA: TGCGCCAGCAGCTTGGTGTCAGCTAGCTCCTATAATTCACCCCTCCACTTT. The rearrangement joins TRBV5-1 to TRBJ1-6; D unclear. V was pared by 0 bases and J by 0 bases, with 10 bases between. This CDR3 has 17 residues. The germline gives CDR1 SGHRS, CDR2 YFSETQ.

The sample holds many counts of this clone. One end of the junction does not line up with germline, which may come from a read error. The rearrangement uses TRBV11-3 and TRBJ2-1; perhaps TRBD2 as D (5 bases). This CDR3 is 11 amino acids long. CDR1 is SGHNT, CDR2 YENEEA, per germline. In nucleotides, the CDR3 is TGTGCCAGCAGCCCGCGGGTGGCCCCTGTCTTT. Translation: CASSPRVAPVF. The full variable domain, completed using reference TRBV11-3 and TRBJ2-1, is EAGVVQSPRYKIIEKKQPVAFWCNPISGHNTLYWYLQNLGQGPELLIRYENEEAVDDSQLPKDRFSAERLKGVDSTLKIQPAELGDSAVYLCASSPRVAPVFGPGTRLTVL.

This clone was seen many times. The CDR3 DNA reads as TGTGCCAGCAGCTTACTAACAGGAGAAGAGACCCAGTACTTC. This sequence encodes CASSLLTGEETQYF. The chain combines TRBV7-9 with TRBJ2-5; maybe TRBD1 (5 bases). CDR1 and CDR2 from the germline V gene are SEHNR and FQNEAQ (reference sequence). The CDR3 sequence is 14 residues long. The V end was cut by 2 bases, the J end by 3 bases, with 10 bases between.

This clone was observed many times. This chain uses TRBV27 with TRBJ2-5, with TRBD2 as a possible D gene (7 bases). The CDR3 consists of 16 residues. Trimming stripped 2 bases from V and 2 bases from J, with 15 bases between. CDR1 is MNHEY, CDR2 SMNVEV, per germline (reference sequence). The CDR3 DNA is TGTGCCAGCAGTTTAGCGGGGGCGGTGGCACAAGAGACCCAGTACTTC. Encoded protein: CASSLAGAVAQETQYF.

To note about this clone: A read error may be the cause here, since a much bigger clone is one base away. The chain combines TRBV18 with TRBJ2-2; the D gene could be TRBD1 or TRBD2 (5 bases each). Trimming removed 3 bases from V and 13 bases from J, with 15 bases in between. CDR1 KGHSH and CDR2 LQKENI come from the germline V gene. The CDR3 runs 13 residues. The CDR3 region is CASSPGTEGSLFF. CDR3 sequence (DNA): TGTGCCAGCTCACCCGGGACCGAGGGGTCGCTGTTTTTT.

This clone was detected many times. The J gene is TRBJ2-5, the V gene TRBV5-1; a weak D match, TRBD1 (6 bases). The V gene lost 5 bases and the J gene lost 2 bases, with 10 bases spanning the gap. The CDR3 is 13 amino acids. Germline CDR1 and CDR2: SGHRS and YFSETQ. CDR3 DNA sequence: TGCGCCAGCAGTTCAGGGGTACAAGAGACCCAGTACTTC. It encodes CASSSGVQETQYF.

This clone has ten or more counts. V is TRBV12-3 or TRBV12-4 and J is TRBJ1-2; D not resolved. The CDR3 consists of 11 residues. Deletions cut 6 bases from V and 8 bases from J, with 10 bases between. The DNA of the CDR3 is TGTGCCAGCAGCCAAAGAGGAGGCTACACCTTC. This translates into CASSQRGGYTF.

This clone is judged medium-sized. The chain recombines TRBV19 with TRBJ2-7; D uncertain. Per the germline V gene, CDR1 is LNHDA and CDR2 is SQIVND (reference sequence). With 1 base removed from V and 4 bases from J, the gap between germline ends came to 8 bases. The CDR3 length is 13 residues. CDR3 DNA: TGTGCCAGTAGTATAGGGACGGCATACGAGCAGTACTTC. Residues: CASSIGTAYEQYF.

This clone was counted between two and nine times. The gene calls are TRBV19 and TRBJ2-7, with TRBD2 matching over 9 bases. Germline CDR1 LNHDA, CDR2 SQIVND (reference sequence). The CDR3 length is 12 residues. Unmatched junction bases numbered 2, after V lost 5 bases and J lost 6 bases. The CDR3 region is CASSLSGSEQYF. In DNA form, the CDR3 reads TGTGCCAGTAGTCTTAGCGGGAGCGAGCAGTACTTC.

This clone was observed a few times. V usage is TRBV6-5 and J usage is TRBJ2-5; no clear D. The CDR3 has 13 residues. V was clipped by 2 bases and J by 2 bases, with 6 bases between them. Germline V gene data show CDR1 as MNHEY and CDR2 as SVGAGI. Here the CDR3 DNA reads TGTGCCAGCAGTTACGGACGGCAAGAGACCCAGTACTTC. Translated, it gives CASSYGRQETQYF.

This clone has at least ten counts. V usage is TRBV4-2 and J usage is TRBJ2-7; 7 bases align to TRBD2. The CDR3 is 15 amino acids. Losses at the gene ends were 0 bases for V and 3 bases for J; bases not matched to a gene: 5. Germline CDR1 LGHNA, CDR2 YNFKEQ. The DNA of the CDR3 is TGTGCCAGCAGCCAAGATCTCGCGGGAGTCTACGAGCAGTACTTC. Its translation: CASSQDLAGVYEQYF.

This clone showed up many times. V usage is TRBV27 and J usage is TRBJ2-3; weak D call: TRBD2 (5 bases). Trimming shortened V by 2 bases and J by 3 bases, and 6 bases separated the two germline ends. Per the germline V gene, CDR1 is MNHEY and CDR2 is SMNVEV (reference sequence). The CDR3 has 13 residues. CDR3 sequence (DNA): TGTGCCAGCAGTTTAGGAGGTACAGATACGCAGTATTTT. Translation gives CASSLGGTDTQYF.

This clone appeared many times. The chain combines TRBV28 with TRBJ2-3, with D tentatively TRBD2 (5 bases). Trimming removed 3 bases from V and 1 base from J, with 14 bases in between. This CDR3 spans 16 amino acids. Germline CDR1 and CDR2: MDHEN and SYDVKM. CDR3 residues: CASSFPSTQGTDTQYF. The CDR3 nucleotides are TGTGCCAGCAGTTTCCCTAGCACCCAGGGCACAGATACGCAGTATTTT.

In its sample, this clone ranks as medium-sized. The chain joins TRBV15 to TRBJ2-7, with a weak D call TRBD1 (7 bases). The CDR3 runs to 16 residues. Germline V CDR1 and CDR2: LNHNV, YYDKDF (reference sequence). The germline V and J ends were trimmed by 0 bases and 3 bases, with 15 bases remaining between them. The CDR3 coding sequence is TGTGCCACCAGCAGAGATCTGGCAGGGGGGCTCTACGAGCAGTACTTC. It is translated as CATSRDLAGGLYEQYF. Full variable domain (rest looked up from reference TRBV15 and TRBJ2-7): DAMVIQNPRYQVTQFGKPVTLSCSQTLNHNVMYWYQQKSSQAPKLLFHYYDKDFNNEADTPDNFQSRRPNTSFCFLDIRSPGLGDTAMYLCATSRDLAGGLYEQYFGPGTRLTVT.

This chain connects TRBV5-1 to TRBJ1-2, with D uncertain. Trimming pared 1 base from V and 0 bases from J, leaving 13 bases between. CDR3 size: 16 residues. CDR1 SGHRS and CDR2 YFSETQ come from the germline V gene. For the CDR3, the DNA is TGCGCCAGCAGCTTGAGTAAGGGATCGGCTAACTATGGCTACACCTTC. This translates into CASSLSKGSANYGYTF.

This clone was seen at least ten times. A much larger clone is a single base away; this may be a read error. The CDR3 DNA is TGTACCACCAGTGAGGGCGTAGCGAGAGATACGCAGTATTTT. Translated, it gives CTTSEGVARDTQYF. The chain is built from TRBV24-1 and TRBJ2-3; D may be TRBD2 (5 bases). From germline, CDR1 is KGHDR and CDR2 SFDVKD. The CDR3 has 14 residues.

The table lists this clone with many counts. This rearrangement joins TRBV27 to TRBJ1-1; D might be TRBD1 (5 bases). This CDR3 region has 12 residues. Germline lookup yields CDR1 MNHEY and CDR2 SMNVEV (reference sequence). V was trimmed by 6 bases and J by 3 bases, leaving 8 bases between them. The CDR3 coding sequence is TGTGCCAGCAGAGGGGTCTACACTGAAGCTTTCTTT. It specifies CASRGVYTEAFF.

V gene TRBV30 combines with J gene TRBJ2-3; D call uncertain. Looked up from germline, CDR1 is GTSNPN and CDR2 is SVGIG (reference sequence). The CDR3 has 12 amino acids. V was shortened by 3 bases and J by 4 bases, with 8 bases between the two germline ends. For the CDR3, the DNA is TGTGCCTGGAGCCTCTGGGCAGATACGCAGTATTTT. Its protein product is CAWSLWADTQYF.

This clone showed up many times. J is TRBJ1-2 and V is TRBV20-1; 7 nucleotides match TRBD1. Germline V lookup: CDR1 DFQATT, CDR2 SNEGSKA (reference sequence). This CDR3 has 16 residues. Trimming cost V 1 base and J 0 bases; bases outside gene matches: 8. CDR3 amino acids: CSARAQGKASNYGYTF. CDR3 DNA: TGCAGTGCTAGAGCACAGGGGAAGGCTTCTAACTATGGCTACACCTTC.

This clone was observed many times. This chain links TRBV11-1 with TRBJ2-3, with 10 bases matching TRBD2. V shed 7 bases, J shed 2 bases, and the junction held 6 bases outside the gene matches. The CDR3 contains 15 residues. The V gene's germline CDR1 is SGHAT and CDR2 FQDESV (reference sequence). The CDR3 spells CASTIGLADTDTQYF. The CDR3 DNA reads as TGTGCCAGCACCATCGGACTAGCGGACACAGATACGCAGTATTTT. The variable domain in full, completed from reference TRBV11-1 and TRBJ2-3, reads EAEVAQSPRYKITEKSQAVAFWCDPISGHATLYWYRQILGQGPELLVQFQDESVVDDSQLPKDRFSAERLKGVDSTLKIQPAELGDSAMYLCASTIGLADTDTQYFGPGTRLTVL.

This clone was detected many times. This chain uses TRBV11-2 with TRBJ1-1; D gene uncertain. This CDR3 has 13 residues. CDR1 SGHAT and CDR2 FQNNGV come from the germline V gene. Trimming removed 3 bases at V and 1 base at J, with 6 bases between. The CDR3 protein is CASSFVPNTEAFF. The CDR3, as DNA: TGTGCCAGCAGCTTCGTCCCGAACACTGAAGCTTTCTTT.

There are many counts of this clone. The chain couples TRBV20-1 to TRBJ1-4; a possible D gene is TRBD1 (5 bases). V gave up 1 base and J gave up 7 bases, with 13 bases separating them. This CDR3 is 14 amino acids long. The V gene's germline CDR1 is DFQATT and CDR2 SNEGSKA (reference sequence). CDR3 in amino acids: CSARGRGGFEKLFF. CDR3 coding DNA: TGCAGTGCTAGAGGCCGGGGGGGTTTTGAAAAACTGTTTTTT.

The V gene is TRBV20-1, the J gene TRBJ2-7; D unclear. Trimming pared 6 bases from V and 0 bases from J, leaving 15 bases between. The V gene's germline CDR1 is DFQATT and CDR2 SNEGSKA (reference sequence). The CDR3 is 14 residues long. CDR3: CSATPQSNSYEQYF. Written as DNA, the CDR3 is TGCAGTGCCACCCCTCAGTCGAACTCCTACGAGCAGTACTTC.

This clone was found many times. The gene calls are TRBV11-2 and TRBJ2-2, with unresolved D. CDR3 length equals 15 residues. V gave up 3 bases and J gave up 5 bases, with 13 bases separating them. CDR1 SGHAT and CDR2 FQNNGV come from the germline V gene. CDR3 DNA: TGTGCCAGCAGCTTTAGACCCCCCGGGACCGGGGAGCTGTTTTTT. Translating gives CASSFRPPGTGELFF.